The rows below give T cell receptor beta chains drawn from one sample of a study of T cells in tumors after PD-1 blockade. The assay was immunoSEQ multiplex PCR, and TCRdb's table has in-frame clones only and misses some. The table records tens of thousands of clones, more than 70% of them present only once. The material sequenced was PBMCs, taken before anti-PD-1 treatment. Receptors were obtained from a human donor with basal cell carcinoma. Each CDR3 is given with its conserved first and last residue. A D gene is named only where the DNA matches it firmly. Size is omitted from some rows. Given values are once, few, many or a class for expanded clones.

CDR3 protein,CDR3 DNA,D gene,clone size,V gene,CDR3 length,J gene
CASSEGVGTFQETQYF,TGTGCCAGCAGCGAAGGGGTTGGGACCTTTCAAGAGACCCAGTACTTC,-,-,TRBV7-3,16,TRBJ2-5
CASSDASWSSGNTIYF,TGTGCCAGCAGTGATGCATCCTGGAGCTCTGGAAACACCATATATTTT,-,-,TRBV2,16,TRBJ1-3
CASSPTRTGDITGELFF,TGTGCCAGCAGCCCAACCCGGACAGGGGACATAACCGGGGAGCTGTTTTTT,TRBD1,-,TRBV9,17,TRBJ2-2
CASSLPTGTENRYEQYF,TGTGCCAGCAGCTTGCCAACCGGGACGGAGAACCGCTACGAGCAGTACTTC,-,-,TRBV13,17,TRBJ2-7
CASSQDRTAGTQYF,TGTGCCAGCAGCCAAGATCGGACCGCGGGTACGCAGTATTTT,-,-,TRBV3-1/TRBV3-2,14,TRBJ2-3
CASRRGGTGGFSEQYF,TGCGCCAGCAGACGCGGAGGGACAGGCGGTTTTTCCGAGCAGTACTTC,TRBD1,-,TRBV5-1,16,TRBJ2-7
CATAGWGYNEQFF,TGTGCCACCGCGGGGTGGGGCTACAATGAGCAGTTCTTC,-,once,TRBV3-1/TRBV3-2,13,TRBJ2-1
CATSRVGENEKLFF,TGTGCCACCAGCAGAGTAGGGGAGAATGAAAAACTGTTTTTT,-,-,TRBV15,14,TRBJ1-4
CASSISGGSKPYEQYF,TGTGCCAGTAGTATCTCCGGAGGGTCCAAGCCTTACGAGCAGTACTTC,-,-,TRBV19,16,TRBJ2-7
CASSYGGLQETQYF,TGTGCCAGCAGTTACGGGGGACTCCAAGAGACCCAGTACTTC,-,-,TRBV6-6,14,TRBJ2-5
CASSLWGTSGRSTDTQYF,TGTGCCAGCAGTTTATGGGGGACTAGCGGGAGAAGCACAGATACGCAGTATTTT,TRBD2,-,TRBV27,18,TRBJ2-3
CASPNPQGNEQFF,TGTGCCAGCCCAAACCCTCAGGGAAATGAGCAGTTCTTC,-,-,TRBV7-9,13,TRBJ2-1
CASKGRAVPTQHF,TGTGCCAGCAAGGGCAGGGCCGTCCCAACCCAGCATTTT,-,-,TRBV27,13,TRBJ1-5
CASSSGQGETQYF,TGTGCCAGCAGCTCCGGACAGGGGGAGACCCAGTACTTC,TRBD1,-,TRBV7-8,13,TRBJ2-5
CASRQGYSNQPQHF,TGTGCCAGCAGACAGGGGTATAGCAATCAGCCCCAGCATTTT,TRBD1,few,TRBV6-5,14,TRBJ1-5
CASSDRVGDQPQHF,TGCGCCAGCAGTGACAGGGTAGGGGATCAGCCCCAGCATTTT,-,-,TRBV10-2,14,TRBJ1-5
CASSQAMGGRQYF,TGTGCCAGCAGCCAGGCGATGGGAGGGAGGCAGTACTTC,TRBD2,few,TRBV28,13,TRBJ2-7
CASSATDYGYTF,TGCGCCAGCAGCGCGACAGATTATGGCTACACCTTC,-,-,TRBV5-1,12,TRBJ1-2
CASTTGLNTGELFF,TGTGCCAGCACCACAGGGCTCAACACCGGGGAGCTGTTTTTT,-,-,TRBV7-3,14,TRBJ2-2
CASSPAWGYGYTF,TGTGCCAGCAGTCCGGCCTGGGGCTATGGCTACACCTTC,-,-,TRBV28,13,TRBJ1-2
CASTAVRQGRGHNEQFF,TGTGCCAGCACCGCGGTCAGACAGGGAAGGGGGCACAATGAGCAGTTCTTC,TRBD1,-,TRBV2,17,TRBJ2-1
CTSSQGNREGAAGYTF,TGCACCAGCAGCCAAGGGAACAGAGAGGGGGCTGCTGGCTACACCTTC,-,-,TRBV1,16,TRBJ1-2
CASSPYGRGVYNEQFF,TGTGCCAGCAGCCCCTATGGGCGCGGGGTGTACAATGAGCAGTTCTTC,-,once,TRBV3-1/TRBV3-2,16,TRBJ2-1
CASSPVVGNQPQHF,TGTGCCAGCAGTCCGGTCGTCGGCAATCAGCCCCAGCATTTT,-,-,TRBV6-5,14,TRBJ1-5
CASSLRQGYEQYF,TGTGCCAGCAGCCTCCGACAGGGCTACGAGCAGTACTTC,TRBD1,-,TRBV3-1/TRBV3-2,13,TRBJ2-7
CSVGSGGFTDTQYF,TGCAGCGTTGGAAGCGGGGGGTTCACAGATACGCAGTATTTT,TRBD2,-,TRBV29-1,14,TRBJ2-3
CASSRGGETEAFF,TGTGCCAGCAGCAGGGGGGGAGAGACTGAAGCTTTCTTT,-,once,TRBV5-4,13,TRBJ1-1
CASRRRTWETQYF,TGTGCCAGCAGAAGACGGACGTGGGAGACCCAGTACTTC,-,-,TRBV6-5,13,TRBJ2-5
CASTPLGRPYNEQFF,TGTGCCAGCACCCCACTGGGGCGTCCCTACAATGAGCAGTTCTTC,-,-,TRBV9,15,TRBJ2-1
CASSFDWSYEQYF,TGTGCCAGCAGCTTTGACTGGTCCTACGAGCAGTACTTC,-,once,TRBV5-4,13,TRBJ2-7
CASSQPPRGGSPNEKLFF,TGCGCCAGCAGTCAACCGCCGCGCGGGGGAAGCCCTAATGAAAAACTGTTTTTT,-,-,TRBV23-1,18,TRBJ1-4
CASTTRGSYEQYF,TGTGCCAGCACAACTAGGGGGTCCTACGAGCAGTACTTC,-,few,TRBV7-8,13,TRBJ2-7
CASSLRHELETQYF,TGTGCCAGCAGCTTACGGCACGAGCTCGAGACCCAGTACTTC,-,once,TRBV7-2,14,TRBJ2-5
CASSPSGKADTQYF,TGTGCCAGCAGTCCTAGCGGGAAGGCAGATACGCAGTATTTT,TRBD2,-,TRBV6-6,14,TRBJ2-3
CASRNRGRDYGYTF,TGTGCCAGCAGAAACAGGGGGCGAGACTATGGCTACACCTTC,TRBD1,-,TRBV2,14,TRBJ1-2
CASRVNLNTEAFF,TGTGCCAGCAGGGTCAACCTGAACACTGAAGCTTTCTTT,-,-,TRBV6-5,13,TRBJ1-1
CATRDTATNEKLFF,TGTGCCACCCGAGACACAGCAACTAATGAAAAACTGTTTTTT,-,few,TRBV19,14,TRBJ1-4
CASNGLATGELFF,TGTGCCAGCAATGGACTAGCGACCGGGGAGCTGTTTTTT,TRBD2,-,TRBV2,13,TRBJ2-2
CATTGQEGGYTF,TGTGCCACTACGGGACAGGAGGGGGGCTACACCTTC,TRBD1,-,TRBV28,12,TRBJ1-2
CASSSRRKPTDTQYF,TGTGCCAGCAGTTCCCGAAGAAAACCCACAGATACGCAGTATTTT,-,few,TRBV28,15,TRBJ2-3
CASSLGQLIGALHF,TGTGCCAGCAGTCTCGGACAGCTAATTGGGGCCCTCCACTTT,-,medium-sized,TRBV28,14,TRBJ1-6
CASSLMLAQGAGYTF,TGTGCCAGCAGCTTAATGTTGGCCCAGGGGGCCGGCTACACCTTC,TRBD1,few,TRBV7-2,15,TRBJ1-2
CASSPRWDGYTF,TGTGCCAGCAGCCCGCGGTGGGATGGCTACACCTTC,-,-,TRBV28,12,TRBJ1-2
CASSLAGTASYEQYF,TGCGCCAGCAGCTTGGCCGGGACGGCCTCCTACGAGCAGTACTTC,-,once,TRBV5-1,15,TRBJ2-7
CASSYSTRGEAFF,TGTGCCAGCAGTTACTCGACTCGGGGGGAAGCTTTCTTT,-,-,TRBV6-2/TRBV6-3,13,TRBJ1-1
CASSWRASGGGYTF,TGCGCCAGCAGTTGGAGGGCCTCGGGAGGCGGCTACACCTTC,-,-,TRBV10-2,14,TRBJ1-2
CAWSWGVRANVLTF,TGTGCCTGGAGTTGGGGGGTACGAGCCAACGTCCTGACTTTC,-,-,TRBV30,14,TRBJ2-6
CASSIQGAPDYGYTF,TGTGCCAGTAGTATACAGGGAGCCCCAGACTATGGCTACACCTTC,-,-,TRBV19,15,TRBJ1-2
CASSRGADTEAFF,TGCGCCAGCAGCCGGGGCGCCGACACTGAAGCTTTCTTT,-,-,TRBV5-1,13,TRBJ1-1
CASSSRVRGEAFF,TGTGCCAGCAGCTCCAGAGTCCGGGGCGAAGCTTTCTTT,-,-,TRBV7-6,13,TRBJ1-1
CAISESGTYSYEQYF,TGTGCCATCAGTGAGTCGGGGACTTACTCCTACGAGCAGTACTTC,-,-,TRBV10-3,15,TRBJ2-7
CASSFHPPPESLANYGYTF,TGTGCCAGCAGTTTTCATCCCCCCCCGGAAAGTCTGGCTAACTATGGCTACACCTTC,-,-,TRBV11-3,19,TRBJ1-2
CASSGLAGSYEQYF,TGTGCCAGCAGCGGGCTAGCGGGGTCCTACGAGCAGTACTTC,TRBD2,-,TRBV9,14,TRBJ2-7
CARSSTNRRTFTDTQYF,TGTGCCAGAAGCTCCACTAATCGACGGACTTTCACAGATACGCAGTATTTT,-,-,TRBV7-5,17,TRBJ2-3